The 28 T cell receptor beta chains below all came from one sample that was sequenced in a study of cytomegalovirus exposure and HLA in healthy donors. The PCR was carried out with 60 Vbeta primers and 13 Jbeta primers. This table comes from immunoSEQ multiplex PCR, and its TCRdb copy is limited to in-frame clones, with some not included. The data hold roughly 130,000 clones, with roughly 83% observed a single time. Sequenced: PBMCs. The receptors shown here come from a girl aged 2-10 years in good health and CMV-seronegative.

The chain has TRBV30 and TRBJ1-1; weak D call: TRBD1 (6 bases). CDR1 is GTSNPN and CDR2 is SVGIG in the germline V gene (reference sequence). CDR3 length: 13 amino acids. V shed 2 bases and J shed 4 bases, with 11 bases lying between them. The CDR3 DNA sequence: TGTGCCTGGAGTCCGAGGGGGGGCACTGAAGCTTTCTTT. This codes for CAWSPRGGTEAFF.

The chain is built from TRBV15 and TRBJ2-5, with TRBD2 matching over 7 bases. The CDR3 is 16 amino acids. CDR1 and CDR2 (germline): LNHNV, YYDKDF (reference sequence). The ends lost 0 bases at V and 1 base at J; junction bases unmatched: 5. For the CDR3, the DNA is TGTGCCACCAGCAGAGATTTGGCTAGCGGCCAAGAGACCCAGTACTTC. It codes for CATSRDLASGQETQYF.

The gene calls are TRBV5-4 and TRBJ2-7, with D tentatively TRBD1 (6 bases). The ends were cut back, 4 bases at V and 2 bases at J, with 16 bases in the middle. CDR3 size: 15 residues. Germline V gene data show CDR1 as SGHNT and CDR2 as YYREEE (reference sequence). CDR3 residues: CASSPWTERTYEQYF. CDR3 bases: TGTGCCAGCAGCCCTTGGACAGAGAGAACCTACGAGCAGTACTTC.

This chain connects TRBV4-1 to TRBJ2-7; D is unresolved. The germline V and J ends were trimmed by 3 bases and 3 bases, with 3 bases remaining between them. There are 11 residues in the CDR3. Germline V gene sequence: CDR1 MGHRA, CDR2 YSYEKL. The CDR3 DNA follows: TGCGCCAGCAGCCATAGCTACGAGCAGTACTTC. Translated, it gives CASSHSYEQYF.

The V gene is TRBV7-8, the J gene TRBJ2-7; perhaps TRBD2 as D (5 bases). The germline V gene encodes CDR1 SGHVS and CDR2 FQNEAQ. Trimming left V 4 bases short and J 0 bases short, with 16 bases between. This CDR3 comprises 16 residues. CDR3 coding DNA: TGTGCCAGCAGCTCTTCTCGGACTGTACGCTCCTACGAGCAGTACTTC. Its protein product is CASSSSRTVRSYEQYF.

The chain links TRBV19 to TRBJ2-7; 10 bases align to TRBD1. The trim removed 6 bases at V and 4 bases at J, leaving 6 bases unmatched. In germline, CDR1 is LNHDA, CDR2 SQIVND (reference sequence). CDR3 length equals 14 residues. CDR3 protein: CASRKTGGGYEQYF. CDR3 sequence (DNA): TGTGCCAGTAGGAAGACAGGGGGCGGGTACGAGCAGTACTTC. The full variable domain, in which reference TRBV19 and TRBJ2-7 provide the parts outside the CDR3, is DGGITQSPKYLFRKEGQNVTLSCEQNLNHDAMYWYRQDPGQGLRLIYYSQIVNDFQKGDIAEGYSVSREKKESFPLTVTSAQKNPTAFYLCASRKTGGGYEQYFGPGTRLTVT.

The chain couples TRBV6-1 to TRBJ1-4; D is ambiguous. The CDR3 loop spans 14 amino acids. CDR1 and CDR2 from the germline V gene are MNHNS and SASEGT. The V gene lost 4 bases and the J gene lost 7 bases, with 13 bases spanning the gap. CDR3 bases: TGTGCCAGCAGTGTCTCCAGGCTGCCTGAAAAACTGTTTTTT. Translated, it gives CASSVSRLPEKLFF.

This clone was detected once. The chain carries TRBV9 and TRBJ2-2; no clear D gene. The CDR3 runs to 14 residues. The germline gives CDR1 SGDLS, CDR2 YYNGEE. V dropped 0 bases and J dropped 4 bases, with 7 bases sitting between them. The DNA for the CDR3 is TGTGCCAGCAGCGTAGCTACTGGCACCGGGGAGCTGTTTTTT. Translating gives CASSVATGTGELFF.

V usage is TRBV19 and J usage is TRBJ1-5; 8 bases are a match to TRBD1. The V and J ends lost 0 bases and 6 bases, in that order; junction bases with no gene match: 7. The CDR3 loop spans 16 amino acids. CDR1 and CDR2 from the germline V gene are LNHDA and SQIVND (reference sequence). CDR3 sequence: CASSIDADREGQPQHF. CDR3 DNA: TGTGCCAGTAGTATAGATGCGGACAGGGAGGGTCAGCCCCAGCATTTT.

A note on this clone: The sample carries other DNA sequences with the same CDR3. The V call is TRBV10-2, the J call TRBJ2-7; no definite D call. Germline V gene data show CDR1 as WSHSY and CDR2 as SAAADI. The CDR3 loop spans 11 amino acids. V was shortened by 3 bases and J by 3 bases, with 3 bases between the two germline ends. The CDR3 loop reads CASSDSYEQYF. The CDR3 DNA follows: TGCGCCAGCAGTGATAGCTACGAGCAGTACTTC.

The chain couples TRBV6-5 to TRBJ2-7, with 7 bases identical to TRBD1. Trimming cost V 10 bases and J 5 bases; bases outside gene matches: 5. The CDR3 spans 11 residues. Germline CDR1 reads MNHEY; CDR2 reads SVGAGI. This chain's CDR3 is CATYRGDEQYF. The CDR3 region has the DNA TGTGCCACCTACAGGGGCGACGAGCAGTACTTC.

This chain joins TRBV4-2 and TRBJ1-2; tentatively, D is TRBD1 (5 bases). The CDR3 totals 13 residues. V shed 6 bases and J shed 4 bases, with 12 bases lying between them. Germline V CDR1 and CDR2: LGHNA, YNFKEQ. Written as DNA, the CDR3 is TGTGCCAGCAGTCGGGGGGAGGGCTATGGCTACACCTTC. Its translation: CASSRGEGYGYTF.

The chain couples TRBV4-1 to TRBJ2-3; weak D call: TRBD1 (6 bases). This CDR3 comprises 14 residues. Trimming left V 1 base short and J 2 bases short, with 7 bases between. Looked up from germline, CDR1 is MGHRA and CDR2 is YSYEKL. The CDR3 sequence is CASSQVGATDTQYF. The CDR3 coding sequence is TGCGCCAGCAGCCAAGTGGGGGCCACAGATACGCAGTATTTT.

This chain uses TRBV29-1 with TRBJ2-7; weak D call: TRBD1 (5 bases). V gave up 7 bases and J gave up 3 bases, with 13 bases separating them. Germline V gene sequence: CDR1 SQVTM, CDR2 ANQGSEA. The CDR3 is 12 residues long. CDR3 DNA sequence: TGCAGCGATCCCCCGCAGGGCTACGAGCAGTACTTC. Its translation: CSDPPQGYEQYF.

The chain recombines TRBV4-2 with TRBJ1-4; D is uncertain. The V end was cut by 0 bases, the J end by 5 bases, with 13 bases between. Germline assignment: CDR1 LGHNA and CDR2 YNFKEQ. CDR3 length equals 16 residues. This chain's CDR3 is CASSQEEREANEKLFF. The CDR3 coding sequence is TGTGCCAGCAGCCAAGAGGAACGGGAAGCGAATGAAAAACTGTTTTTT.

The chain combines TRBV5-6 with TRBJ2-1, with TRBD2 identical over 9 bases. From germline, CDR1 is SGHDT and CDR2 YYEEEE. This CDR3 is 16 amino acids long. J was trimmed by 5 bases and V by 0 bases; bases with no gene match: 6. The CDR3 region is CASSLVAGGSNNEQFF. The CDR3 DNA is TGTGCCAGCAGCTTGGTGGCGGGGGGGTCAAACAATGAGCAGTTCTTC.

This clone occurred once. The rearrangement links TRBV7-2 to TRBJ2-3; 14 bases fit TRBD2. Germline values: CDR1 SGHTA, CDR2 FQGNSA. The V segment lost 1 base and the J segment 5 bases; nucleotides outside the gene matches: 8. The CDR3 extends over 18 amino acids. CDR3 DNA: TGTGCCAGCAGCTTAGAGTTTGGGACTAGCGGGAGAGGAGATACGCAGTATTTT. It is translated as CASSLEFGTSGRGDTQYF.

V usage is TRBV27 and J usage is TRBJ1-2, with 12 bases matching TRBD1. The CDR3 extends over 13 amino acids. From germline, CDR1 is MNHEY and CDR2 SMNVEV (reference sequence). With 6 bases clipped from V and 7 bases from J, the junction kept 3 bases outside the gene matches. The CDR3 here is CASRGQGASGYTF. DNA of the CDR3: TGTGCCAGCAGGGGACAGGGGGCAAGTGGCTACACCTTC.

The V call is TRBV6-1, the J call TRBJ2-3; D not certain. Trimming stripped 5 bases from V and 1 base from J, with 10 bases between. The CDR3 has 14 amino acids. The V gene's germline CDR1 is MNHNS and CDR2 SASEGT. CDR3: CASSLPAGTDTQYF. CDR3 in DNA: TGTGCCAGCAGTTTGCCTGCAGGCACAGATACGCAGTATTTT.

CDR3 residues: CASSLQGQGTEAFF. CDR3 sequence (DNA): TGTGCCAGCAGCTTACAGGGCCAAGGCACTGAAGCTTTCTTT. The genes are TRBV7-8 and TRBJ1-1; D perhaps matches TRBD1 (5 bases). Trimming took 2 bases from V and 4 from J, leaving 11 bases between them. The CDR3 sequence is 14 residues long. In germline, CDR1 is SGHVS, CDR2 FQNEAQ.

The chain couples TRBV19 to TRBJ2-5; tentatively, D is TRBD1 (6 bases). This CDR3 is 15 amino acids long. Trimming left V 3 bases short and J 5 bases short, with 16 bases between. The germline CDR1 and CDR2 sequences are LNHDA and SQIVND (reference sequence). This CDR3 is CASSMGYREWETQYF. CDR3 coding DNA: TGTGCCAGTAGTATGGGGTACAGGGAATGGGAGACCCAGTACTTC. The entire variable domain, with the rest obtained from reference TRBV19 and TRBJ2-5, is as follows: DGGITQSPKYLFRKEGQNVTLSCEQNLNHDAMYWYRQDPGQGLRLIYYSQIVNDFQKGDIAEGYSVSREKKESFPLTVTSAQKNPTAFYLCASSMGYREWETQYFGPGTRLLVL.

The chain has TRBV6-5 and TRBJ2-1; D remains ambiguous. CDR1 is MNHEY and CDR2 is SVGAGI in the germline V gene. The CDR3 sequence is 15 residues long. With 4 bases removed from V and 1 base from J, the gap between germline ends came to 11 bases. This CDR3 is CASSSPLRSYNEQFF. CDR3 bases: TGTGCCAGCAGTTCTCCCTTGAGGTCCTACAATGAGCAGTTCTTC.

This clone showed up just a few times. The CDR3: CASSLHTGTSSTDTQYF. CDR3 DNA sequence: TGTGCCAGCAGCTTACACACAGGGACGTCTAGCACAGATACGCAGTATTTT. This chain connects TRBV5-8 to TRBJ2-3; a weak D match, TRBD1 (6 bases). V shed 2 bases and J shed 0 bases, with 16 bases lying between them. The CDR3 is made up of 17 amino acids. Germline CDR1 and CDR2: SGHTS and YDEGEE. The full variable domain, with the rest looked up from reference TRBV5-8 and TRBJ2-3, is EAGVTQSPTHLIKTRGQQATLRCSPISGHTSVYWYQQALGLGLQFLLWYDEGEERNRGNFPPRFSGRQFPNYSSELNVNALELEDSALYLCASSLHTGTSSTDTQYFGPGTRLTVL.

CDR3 region: CATRRTVEGLGGYTF. The DNA for the CDR3 is TGTGCCACCAGAAGAACTGTGGAGGGCTTAGGGGGCTACACCTTC. The chain links TRBV15 to TRBJ1-2, with D uncertain. The germline CDR1 and CDR2 sequences are LNHNV and YYDKDF (reference sequence). CDR3 length equals 15 residues. V lost 6 bases, J lost 8 bases, and 22 bases lay in between.

This clone has a single count. The chain carries TRBV27 and TRBJ2-3; D is uncertain. The CDR3 is 19 residues long. The germline V and J ends were trimmed by 6 bases and 3 bases, with 28 bases remaining between them. In germline, CDR1 is MNHEY, CDR2 SMNVEV (reference sequence). As DNA, the CDR3 is TGTGCCAGCAGAAGCCCCCCTACGTCCACGGTCGTCCGGACAGATACGCAGTATTTT. Translation gives CASRSPPTSTVVRTDTQYF.

This rearrangement joins TRBV11-2 to TRBJ2-2; D is unclear. The CDR3 contains 14 residues. Trimming shortened V by 2 bases and J by 3 bases, and 7 bases separated the two germline ends. CDR1 and CDR2 (germline): SGHAT, FQNNGV. CDR3 sequence: CASSLNHYTGELFF. The CDR3 DNA reads TGTGCCAGCAGCTTAAACCACTACACCGGGGAGCTGTTTTTT.

CDR3 DNA: TGTGCCAGCAGCTTACTCTTAGGACAGCAAGAGACCCAGTACTTC. Protein: CASSLLLGQQETQYF. The chain uses TRBV7-2 and TRBJ2-5, with TRBD1 as a possible D gene (6 bases). Germline lookup yields CDR1 SGHTA and CDR2 FQGNSA. This CDR3 is built from 15 residues. Trimming shortened V by 2 bases and J by 2 bases, and 12 bases separated the two germline ends.

The chain employs TRBV27 and TRBJ2-1; 10 positions agree with TRBD2. The CDR3 spans 19 residues. The trim removed 1 base at V and 7 bases at J, leaving 16 bases unmatched. Germline loops: CDR1 MNHEY, CDR2 SMNVEV (reference sequence). CDR3 amino acids: CASSLLTGGVAGGWNEQFF. The CDR3 bases are TGTGCCAGCAGTTTATTGACGGGGGGTGTAGCGGGAGGCTGGAATGAGCAGTTCTTC.